The present T cell receptor beta chain was sequenced within a study of radiation and T cells in renal cell carcinoma. About the study: Nephrectomy followed 15 Gy stereotactic body radiation by 4 weeks.

TCRdb keeps only in-frame clones here, not all; method: immunoSEQ multiplex PCR. Here the sample spans about 130,000 clones, approximately 90% being singletons. With regard to this clone: Its specificity is not known.

The sample's time point: baseline pretreatment blood. The treatment: 15 Gy SBRT to primary tumor, nephrectomy 4 weeks later. After SBRT, blood was collected at 2 and 4 weeks, plus baseline. The tumor was a clear cell renal cell carcinoma. The V and J ends lost 4 bases and 8 bases respectively, with 15 bases between them. The CDR3 consists of 14 residues. In germline, CDR1 is SGHRS, CDR2 YFSETQ. Study-level findings and limits: In blood, top tumor clones expanded by 2 weeks, shrinking by 4.

The sequencing used blood, collected from a patient whose treatment included radiotherapy and nephrectomy. The V gene is TRBV5-1, the J gene TRBJ1-4; D not certain. The sequence was obtained from a woman aged 45-60 years with renal cell carcinoma. CDR3 bases: TGCGCCAGCAGCCCCGGACTCCTAGGGGAAAAACTGTTTTTT. Protein sequence: CASSPGLLGEKLFF.